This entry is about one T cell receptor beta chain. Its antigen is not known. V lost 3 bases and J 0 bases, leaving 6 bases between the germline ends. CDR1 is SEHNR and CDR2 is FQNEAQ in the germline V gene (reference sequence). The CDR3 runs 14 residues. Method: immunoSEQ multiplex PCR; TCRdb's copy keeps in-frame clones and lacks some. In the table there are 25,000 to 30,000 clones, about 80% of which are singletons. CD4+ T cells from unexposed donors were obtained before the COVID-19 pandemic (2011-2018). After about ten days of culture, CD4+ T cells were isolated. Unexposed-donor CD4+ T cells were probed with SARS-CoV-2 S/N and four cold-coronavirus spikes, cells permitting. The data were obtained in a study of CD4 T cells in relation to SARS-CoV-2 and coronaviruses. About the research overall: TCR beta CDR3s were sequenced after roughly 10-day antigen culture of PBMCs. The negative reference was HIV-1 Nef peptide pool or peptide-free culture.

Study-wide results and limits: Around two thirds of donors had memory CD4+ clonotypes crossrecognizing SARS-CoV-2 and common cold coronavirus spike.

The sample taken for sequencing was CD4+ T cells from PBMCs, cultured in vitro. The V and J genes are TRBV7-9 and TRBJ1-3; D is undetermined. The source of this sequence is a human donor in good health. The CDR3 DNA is TGTGCCAGCAGCTTTTGGACCTCTGGAAACACCATATATTTT. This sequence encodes CASSFWTSGNTIYF.